This T cell receptor (beta chain) is drawn from a study of PD-L1 blockade in urothelial cancer. Looking at the study overall: Bladder-origin urothelial cancer in males described most of the 29 patients. Before enrollment, 0 to 3 chemotherapy regimens had been given to patients. Study-wide results and caveats: Better progression-free and overall survival followed lower pretreatment blood clonality.

The CDR3 loop spans 17 amino acids. V shed 3 bases and J 5 bases; nucleotides not matched to a gene: 10. CDR1 is SGHDT, CDR2 YYEEEE, per germline. Comments on this clone: The antigen is not known.

Sequencing was performed with immunoSEQ multiplex PCR; in TCRdb, only in-frame clones are kept and a portion is missing. The data show around 100,000 clones, about 90% seen once. The sample consisted of PBMCs, taken around atezolizumab (anti-PD-L1) treatment. The source is a woman older than 75 with urothelial cancer. This chain links TRBV5-6 with TRBJ1-4, with TRBD1 identical over 10 bases. CDR3 bases: TGTGCCAGCAGCTCCCGGGACAGGGGATTGAAAAATGAAAAACTGTTTTTT. Its protein product is CASSSRDRGLKNEKLFF.